The 23 T cell receptor beta chains given below trace back to one sample, sequenced in a study of shared clonotypes between healthy human individuals. Assay: immunoSEQ multiplex PCR; the TCRdb copy retains only in-frame clones and omits some. The data show 2 million to 2.5 million clones, just under 95% seen once. The sample taken for sequencing was naive CD4+ T cells from PBMCs. As for subset: CD45RA+ positively selected. The origin of the receptors is a man aged 18 to 29 in good health. Some clones in this sample may be carry-over from other donors' samples.

The rearrangement uses TRBV28 and TRBJ1-2; perhaps TRBD1 as D (5 bases). V lost 4 bases, J lost 0 bases, and 9 bases lay in between. The CDR3 runs to 14 residues. Germline V gene lookup returns CDR1 MDHEN and CDR2 SYDVKM. The CDR3 DNA reads TGTGCCAGCAGTTCCGGGGCTGCTAACTATGGCTACACCTTC. It is translated as CASSSGAANYGYTF.

The V gene is TRBV5-4, the J gene TRBJ2-1; 12 bases match TRBD2. With V trimmed by 4 bases and J by 4 bases, 6 bases remained unmatched. Germline CDR1 reads SGHNT; CDR2 reads YYREEE (reference sequence). The CDR3 extends over 16 amino acids. The CDR3: CASSIGTSGPYNEQFF. Written as DNA, the CDR3 is TGTGCCAGCAGCATAGGGACTAGCGGGCCATACAATGAGCAGTTCTTC.

The CDR3 protein is CASSQDAGDEQYF. The CDR3, as DNA: TGCGCCAGCAGCCAAGATGCCGGGGACGAGCAGTACTTC. V gene TRBV4-1 combines with J gene TRBJ2-7; D possibly corresponds to TRBD2 (5 bases). Germline-derived CDR1 and CDR2 are MGHRA and YSYEKL. V was trimmed by 0 bases and J by 5 bases, leaving 8 bases between them. The CDR3 has 13 residues.

The rearrangement joins TRBV20-1 to TRBJ2-7, with 7 bases lining up with TRBD1. The CDR3 consists of 11 residues. Trimming removed 4 bases from V and 8 bases from J; junction bases left unmatched: 5. Germline V CDR1 and CDR2: DFQATT, SNEGSKA (reference sequence). The CDR3 region has the DNA TGCAGTGCTATAGGGGGCGGACAGCAGTACTTC. This encodes CSAIGGGQQYF.

This clone was counted once. This sequence joins TRBV15 and TRBJ2-5; 10 bases align to TRBD1. Trimming at V came to 1 base and at J to 1 base, leaving 3 bases not matched to a gene. Germline CDR1 is LNHNV and CDR2 is YYDKDF (reference sequence). The CDR3 spans 16 residues. The CDR3 is CATSRGQGATQETQYF. The DNA for the CDR3 is TGTGCCACCAGCAGAGGACAGGGGGCCACCCAAGAGACCCAGTACTTC. The full variable domain, its missing parts supplied by reference TRBV15 and TRBJ2-5, is DAMVIQNPRYQVTQFGKPVTLSCSQTLNHNVMYWYQQKSSQAPKLLFHYYDKDFNNEADTPDNFQSRRPNTSFCFLDIRSPGLGDTAMYLCATSRGQGATQETQYFGPGTRLLVL.

Here the CDR3 reads CASTLTSREQYF. In nucleotides, the CDR3 is TGTGCCAGCACCCTGACTAGCCGCGAGCAGTACTTC. The rearrangement links TRBV28 to TRBJ2-7, with 7 positions matching TRBD2. CDR1 MDHEN and CDR2 SYDVKM come from the germline V gene. The V segment lost 7 bases and the J segment 6 bases; nucleotides outside the gene matches: 6. This CDR3 has 12 residues.

The J gene is TRBJ2-3, the V gene TRBV5-1; 9 bases align to TRBD2. This CDR3 is 15 amino acids long. Trimming cost V 1 base and J 4 bases; bases outside gene matches: 4. The germline V gene has CDR1 SGHRS and CDR2 YFSETQ. CDR3 DNA: TGCGCCAGCAGCTTGTCTAGCGGGACATCAGATACGCAGTATTTT. Translation: CASSLSSGTSDTQYF.

This rearrangement joins TRBV4-2 to TRBJ2-2; D is perhaps TRBD1 (6 bases). The CDR3 runs to 14 residues. V was cut by 0 bases and J by 6 bases, with 8 bases left in between. Germline V gene sequence: CDR1 LGHNA, CDR2 YNFKEQ. Written as DNA, the CDR3 is TGTGCCAGCAGCCAAGACAGGGGTCCCGGGGAGCTGTTTTTT. Translating it yields CASSQDRGPGELFF.

CDR3 nucleotides: TGTGCCAGCAATATATACAGGGTAACCGGGCCGAACACCATATATTTT. Its translation is CASNIYRVTGPNTIYF. V is TRBV7-9 and J is TRBJ1-3; D might be TRBD1 (6 bases). CDR3 length: 16 residues. Trimming cost V 7 bases and J 7 bases, with 23 bases left between them. Germline V gene sequence: CDR1 SEHNR, CDR2 FQNEAQ (reference sequence).

The V and J genes are TRBV2 and TRBJ2-7; 9 bases are a match to TRBD2. Per the germline V gene, CDR1 is SNHLY and CDR2 is FYNNEI. This CDR3 is built from 17 residues. V shed 1 base and J 5 bases; nucleotides not matched to a gene: 12. CDR3 coding DNA: TGTGCCAGCAGTGAAGGGAGTATGGCGGGAGGGCCCCACGAGCAGTACTTC. This gives the protein CASSEGSMAGGPHEQYF.

The chain employs TRBV28 and TRBJ1-4; 9 bases fit TRBD1. Losses at the gene ends were 2 bases for V and 7 bases for J; bases not matched to a gene: 2. The CDR3 spans 14 residues. In germline, CDR1 is MDHEN, CDR2 SYDVKM. The CDR3 nucleotides read TGTGCCAGCAGTTTAGGACAGGGGATTGAAAAACTGTTTTTT. Translating gives CASSLGQGIEKLFF.

The J gene is TRBJ2-1, the V gene TRBV6-5; D tentatively fits TRBD1 or TRBD2 (6 bases each). Trimming stripped 2 bases from V and 12 bases from J, with 17 bases between. The CDR3 spans 14 residues. Looked up from germline, CDR1 is MNHEY and CDR2 is SVGAGI. The CDR3 spells CASSYAGGTFAQFF. CDR3 bases: TGTGCCAGCAGTTACGCTGGGGGGACATTCGCGCAGTTCTTC.

The J gene is TRBJ2-7, the V gene TRBV5-4; 10 positions match TRBD2. CDR3 length equals 15 residues. The germline CDR1 and CDR2 sequences are SGHNT and YYREEE (reference sequence). Unmatched junction bases numbered 5, after V lost 0 bases and J lost 5 bases. DNA for the CDR3: TGTGCCAGCAGCTTGGAAGCGGGAGGGCCCCACGAGCAGTACTTC. Translating it yields CASSLEAGGPHEQYF.

The chain links TRBV14 to TRBJ2-1; 7 bases map to TRBD1. With V trimmed by 1 base and J by 0 bases, 9 bases remained unmatched. There are 18 residues in the CDR3. Germline V lookup: CDR1 SGHDN, CDR2 FVKESK. The CDR3 is CASSQGGQRPGSYNEQFF. The CDR3 DNA follows: TGTGCCAGCAGCCAAGGGGGACAGCGGCCTGGCTCCTACAATGAGCAGTTCTTC.

The chain carries TRBV18 and TRBJ1-4, with 7 bases fitting TRBD1. The CDR3 consists of 15 residues. Trimming removed 5 bases from V and 5 bases from J; junction bases left unmatched: 8. Germline CDR1 and CDR2: KGHSH and LQKENI. The CDR3 DNA reads TGTGCCAGCTCAGCGAGACAGGGAGAAAATGAAAAACTGTTTTTT. Its translation is CASSARQGENEKLFF.

This rearrangement joins TRBV5-5 to TRBJ2-6; D is undetermined. Trimming took 2 bases from V and 0 from J, leaving 12 bases between them. Germline loops: CDR1 SGHKS, CDR2 YYEKEE (reference sequence). The CDR3 contains 17 residues. Here the CDR3 reads CASSFVLSTSGANVLTF. CDR3 coding DNA: TGTGCCAGCAGCTTCGTTTTATCGACCTCTGGGGCCAACGTCCTGACTTTC.

About this clone: Distinct nucleotide sequences in the sample also encode this CDR3. This chain connects TRBV29-1 to TRBJ2-7; D is unresolved. The CDR3 has 13 amino acids. Germline-derived CDR1 and CDR2 are SQVTM and ANQGSEA. Trimming cost V 4 bases and J 1 base, with 11 bases left between them. This chain's CDR3 is CSVGLAASYEQYF. In nucleotides, the CDR3 is TGCAGCGTTGGACTGGCAGCGTCCTACGAGCAGTACTTC.

The chain recombines TRBV5-1 with TRBJ2-5, with 11 bases lining up with TRBD2. The CDR3 spans 16 residues. Losses at the gene ends were 1 base for V and 1 base for J; bases not matched to a gene: 3. Germline loops: CDR1 SGHRS, CDR2 YFSETQ. The CDR3, as DNA: TGCGCCAGCAGCTTGTTACTAGCGGGAGCCCAAGAGACCCAGTACTTC. This codes for CASSLLLAGAQETQYF.

In this sample, this clone turned up a few times. The sample holds other DNA sequences that translate to the same CDR3. The rearrangement joins TRBV20-1 to TRBJ1-1; D gene ambiguous. V was pared by 5 bases and J by 1 base, with 5 bases between. The germline V gene encodes CDR1 DFQATT and CDR2 SNEGSKA (reference sequence). The CDR3 covers 11 residues. The CDR3 coding sequence is TGCAGTGCTGGGGAGAACACTGAAGCTTTCTTT. Its protein product is CSAGENTEAFF.

In DNA form, the CDR3 reads TGTGCCAGCAGCCCTCATCACGGAACACCAGGCTATGGCTACACCTTC. It yields the protein CASSPHHGTPGYGYTF. The V call is TRBV7-8, the J call TRBJ1-2; D unresolved. This CDR3 region has 16 residues. Germline assignment: CDR1 SGHVS and CDR2 FQNEAQ. Trimming pared 5 bases from V and 4 bases from J, leaving 20 bases between.

The V and J genes are TRBV7-2 and TRBJ2-1; maybe TRBD1 (5 bases). Looked up from germline, CDR1 is SGHTA and CDR2 is FQGNSA. The CDR3 has 14 residues. The V end lost 0 bases, the J end lost 7 bases, and 10 bases lay between the germline ends. The CDR3 sequence: CASSLAARANEQFF. The CDR3 DNA is TGTGCCAGCAGCTTAGCGGCCAGGGCGAATGAGCAGTTCTTC.

This clone appeared a few times. This chain connects TRBV18 to TRBJ1-1; perhaps TRBD1 as D (5 bases). Trimming shortened V by 3 bases and J by 3 bases, and 11 bases separated the two germline ends. Germline CDR1 reads KGHSH; CDR2 reads LQKENI. The CDR3 spans 14 residues. This CDR3 is CASSPNWGDTEAFF. The CDR3 region has the DNA TGTGCCAGCTCACCTAATTGGGGGGACACTGAAGCTTTCTTT.

This clone has a single count. The CDR3, as DNA: TGTGCCAGCAGCTTAGCCTCCGTTAGACAGGGTCACTACGAGCAGTACTTC. Translation gives CASSLASVRQGHYEQYF. The rearrangement joins TRBV7-2 to TRBJ2-7, with 7 bases that match TRBD1. V shed 0 bases and J 3 bases; nucleotides not matched to a gene: 11. This CDR3 has 17 amino acids. Germline V gives CDR1 SGHTA, CDR2 FQGNSA.